This T cell receptor (beta chain) was retrieved from a study of blood T cell repertoires in COVID-19. The J segment lost 5 bases and the V segment lost 0 bases, leaving 12 bases of the junction unmatched. The CDR3 has 17 amino acids. Original processing methods: Using reference gene primer amplification, nucleated cell counts were estimated. Assay used: immunoSEQ multiplex PCR; TCRdb lists only in-frame clones, some missing. The V and J calls and the clone size are those of that table, but D and trimming were determined from the DNA. The profile shows 200,000 to 250,000 clones, more than 75% of them singletons.

The TCR originated in a man aged 40-50 years with acute or convalescent COVID-19. The sequenced sample consisted of peripheral blood. The chain joins TRBV23-1 to TRBJ2-5; 7 bases agree with TRBD2. Being an ORF, TRBV23-1 has a function that is uncertain. CDR3 protein: CASSQSGGSGVLETQYF. The CDR3 DNA reads TGCGCCAGCAGTCAATCCGGGGGGAGCGGGGTTTTGGAGACCCAGTACTTC.